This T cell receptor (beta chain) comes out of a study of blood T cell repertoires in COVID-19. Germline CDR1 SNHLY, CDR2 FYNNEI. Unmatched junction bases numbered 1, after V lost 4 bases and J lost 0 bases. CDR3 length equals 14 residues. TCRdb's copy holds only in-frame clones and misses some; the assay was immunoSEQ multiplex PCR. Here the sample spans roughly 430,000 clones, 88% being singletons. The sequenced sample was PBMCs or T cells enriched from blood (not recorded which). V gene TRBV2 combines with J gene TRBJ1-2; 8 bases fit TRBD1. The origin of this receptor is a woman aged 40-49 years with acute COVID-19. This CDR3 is CASSARGPNYGYTF. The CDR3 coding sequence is TGTGCCAGCAGTGCCAGGGGGCCTAACTATGGCTACACCTTC.